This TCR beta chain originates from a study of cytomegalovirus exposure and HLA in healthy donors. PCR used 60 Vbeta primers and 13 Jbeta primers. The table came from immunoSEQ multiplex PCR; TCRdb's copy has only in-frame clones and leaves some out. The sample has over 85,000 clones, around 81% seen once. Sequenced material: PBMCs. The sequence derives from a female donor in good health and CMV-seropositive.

The CDR3 spells CASSESLGQGNTEAFF. The CDR3 nucleotides read TGCGCCAGCAGTGAGTCCCTGGGACAGGGGAACACTGAAGCTTTCTTT. This chain joins TRBV10-2 and TRBJ1-1; 9 bases line up with TRBD1. This CDR3 comprises 16 residues. V was clipped by 0 bases and J by 1 base; unmatched bases: 3. Per the germline V gene, CDR1 is WSHSY and CDR2 is SAAADI.